Listed here are 23 T cell receptor beta chains from one sample, sequenced in a study of regulatory T cells in long-lasting Graves disease (dated by TCRdb to 2020 to 2022). The library was obtained by multiplex PCR. Sequencing instrument: Illumina HiSeq 4000. CDR3 regions were amplified by Arm-PCR with iRepertoire HTBI primers to construct TCR beta libraries. The public reads were quality trimmed at Q25 with fastp and then assembled into clones with MiXCR by TCRdb, keeping productive beta chains. Rows with one shared CDR3 protein collapse into an entry with the most common genes and DNA. The sample records fewer than 500,000 distinct CDR3 sequences, around 16% of which are singletons. The ten largest clones take up 12% of the sample. This specimen's time point label, per the study, means: newly diagnosed GD, antithyroid drugs for less than 3 months. For both TCR sequencing and RNA sequencing, RNA was extracted from PBMCs using TRIzol.

These data were likewise used in another study, on T cells in Graves' hyperthyroidism and ophthalmopathy.

Sample: peripheral blood mononuclear cells (PBMCs), taken at new diagnosis, from a patient treated with antithyroid drugs. The receptors originated from a man between 40 and 49 years old with Graves disease. Donor details come from another sample of the same person, matched by shared clones.

The chain uses TRBV12-5 and TRBJ2-5; 8 bases are shared with TRBD2. CDR1 and CDR2 from the germline V gene are LGHNT and FRNRAP. V lost 3 bases, J lost 9 bases, and 12 bases stayed unmatched. The CDR3 extends over 15 amino acids. The CDR3 DNA reads TGTGCTAGTGGTTTCGGCGTGGCGGGAGGTCGGGCCCAGTACTTC. As protein: CASGFGVAGGRAQYF.

Comment on this clonotype: With a far larger clone one base away, a read error is the likely cause. The gene calls are TRBV3-1 and TRBJ2-3, with TRBD2 identical over 11 bases. The end of the DNA is better explained by TRBJ2-7, so the J call may be wrong. Germline V gives CDR1 LGHDT, CDR2 YNNKEL (reference sequence). This CDR3 spans 16 amino acids. CDR3 sequence: CACSPDLAGGLREQYF. The CDR3 DNA reads TGTGCCTGCAGCCCGGACTTAGCGGGAGGGTTGAGGGAGCAGTACTTC.

The CDR3 sequence: CASSTYRTGGYYGYTF. CDR3 in DNA: TGTGCCAGCAGCACCTATCGGACAGGGGGCTACTATGGCTACACCTTC. This chain connects TRBV27 to TRBJ1-2; TRBD1 aligns across 11 bases. The CDR3 sequence is 16 residues long. Germline trimming cut 6 bases from V and 3 bases from J; bases unmatched to any gene: 9. CDR1 MNHEY and CDR2 SMNVEV come from the germline V gene (reference sequence).

This clonotype was seen a single time. The CDR3 reads CASSLGGLAGVGETQYF. The CDR3 region has the DNA TGCGCCAGCAGCTTGGGCGGACTAGCGGGAGTTGGAGAGACCCAGTACTTC. The V and J genes are TRBV5-1 and TRBJ2-5; TRBD2 agrees at 13 bases. This CDR3 is built from 17 residues. After removal of 0 bases from V and 4 bases from J, the junction contained 6 bases not matched to a gene. Germline lookup yields CDR1 SGHRS and CDR2 YFSETQ.

This clonotype was counted ten times or more. V and J are TRBV11-2 and TRBJ2-2; D remains unclear. Trimming removed 7 bases from V and 6 bases from J, with 18 bases in between. The CDR3 length is 15 residues. From germline, CDR1 is SGHAT and CDR2 FQNNGV. In DNA, the CDR3 is TGTGCCAGCACCATACTTGGGGAATGGGCCGGGGAGCTGTTTTTT. Residues: CASTILGEWAGELFF. Looking up the rest from reference TRBV11-2 and TRBJ2-2 gives the full variable domain: EAGVAQSPRYKIIEKRQSVAFWCNPISGHATLYWYQQILGQGPKLLIQFQNNGVVDDSQLPKDRFSAERLKGVDSTLKIQPAKLEDSAVYLCASTILGEWAGELFFGEGSRLTVL.

The sample holds a few counts of this clonotype. The chain carries TRBV6-1 and TRBJ1-2; D possibly corresponds to TRBD1 (5 bases). This CDR3 comprises 13 residues. Between the trimmed V and J ends, which lost 6 bases and 8 bases, there was a span of 16 bases. CDR1 and CDR2 from the germline V gene are MNHNS and SASEGT. CDR3 sequence reads: CASRPPQGGGYTF. CDR3 DNA sequence: TGTGCCAGCAGGCCCCCTCAGGGTGGGGGCTACACCTTC.

A few counts support this clonotype. The chain has TRBV6-1 and TRBJ2-4; 12 nucleotides agree with TRBD2. This CDR3 contains 18 residues. V lost 7 bases, J lost 4 bases, and 14 bases stayed unmatched. The germline gives CDR1 MNHNS, CDR2 SASEGT. This chain's CDR3 is CASIHGLAGTGGKNIQYF. Here the CDR3 DNA reads TGTGCCAGCATTCACGGACTAGCGGGAACGGGAGGAAAAAACATTCAGTACTTC.

There are many counts of this clonotype. This rearrangement joins TRBV6-1 to TRBJ2-5; D gene unclear. CDR3 length equals 14 residues. The V gene's germline CDR1 is MNHNS and CDR2 SASEGT. The V gene lost 3 bases and the J gene lost 4 bases, with 12 bases spanning the gap. The CDR3 DNA reads TGTGCCAGCAGTGACGGCAGTACCAGAGAGACCCAGTACTTC. Amino acids: CASSDGSTRETQYF.

The chain uses TRBV7-9 and TRBJ1-5; no reliable D call. The germline V gene has CDR1 SEHNR and CDR2 FQNEAQ (reference sequence). The CDR3 has 17 amino acids. Trimming took 1 base from V and 4 from J, leaving 17 bases between them. Here the CDR3 reads CASSLGRLPDGNQPQHF. Written as DNA, the CDR3 is TGTGCCAGCAGCTTAGGGAGACTCCCGGACGGGAATCAGCCCCAGCATTTT. Full variable domain (rest looked up from reference TRBV7-9 and TRBJ1-5): DTGVSQNPRHKITKRGQNVTFRCDPISEHNRLYWYRQTLGQGPEFLTYFQNEAQLEKSRLLSDRFSAERPKGSFSTLEIQRTEQGDSAMYLCASSLGRLPDGNQPQHFGDGTRLSIL.

This clonotype was counted at least ten times. J is TRBJ2-1 and V is TRBV20-1; no clear D gene. V lost 6 bases to trimming and J lost 3 bases, with 9 bases between them. This CDR3 spans 12 amino acids. Per germline, CDR1 DFQATT and CDR2 SNEGSKA (reference sequence). The CDR3 spells CSAPDNYNEQFF. The CDR3 bases are TGCAGTGCCCCGGATAACTACAATGAGCAGTTCTTC.

This clonotype has at least ten counts. This chain joins TRBV28 and TRBJ2-7, with D maybe TRBD1 (6 bases). This CDR3 is 14 amino acids long. V gave up 5 bases and J gave up 1 base, with 12 bases separating them. Germline CDR1 is MDHEN and CDR2 is SYDVKM. The CDR3 protein is CASSKLTGSYEQYF. The CDR3, as DNA: TGTGCCAGCAGTAAGCTGACAGGTTCCTACGAGCAGTACTTC.

There are many counts of this clonotype. The genes are TRBV2 and TRBJ2-5, with D possibly TRBD1 on 6 matching bases. V lost 6 bases and J 1 base, leaving 9 bases between the germline ends. Germline V gene sequence: CDR1 SNHLY, CDR2 FYNNEI. The CDR3 extends over 13 amino acids. The CDR3 loop reads CASSRDTQETQYF. DNA for the CDR3: TGTGCCAGCAGCCGGGACACCCAAGAGACCCAGTACTTC. Filled out from reference TRBV2 and TRBJ2-5, the complete variable domain reads EPEVTQTPSHQVTQMGQEVILRCVPISNHLYFYWYRQILGQKVEFLVSFYNNEISEKSEIFDDQFSVERPDGSNFTLKIRSTKLEDSAMYFCASSRDTQETQYFGPGTRLLVL.

This chain links TRBV12-3 or TRBV12-4 with TRBJ2-6; tentatively, D is TRBD2 (5 bases). The CDR3 spans 16 residues. V was cut by 1 base and J by 0 bases, with 7 bases left in between. The CDR3 nucleotides read TGTGCCAGCAGTTTAGGGGGAGACTCTGGGGCCAACGTCCTGACTTTC. As protein: CASSLGGDSGANVLTF.

This clonotype was picked up a small number of times. The chain combines TRBV3-1 with TRBJ2-7, with 7 bases that match TRBD2. V shed 1 base and J 2 bases; nucleotides not matched to a gene: 5. The CDR3 runs 15 residues. Germline V gene sequence: CDR1 LGHDT, CDR2 YNNKEL (reference sequence). The chain's CDR3 is CASSQGLANAYEQYF. CDR3 nucleotides: TGTGCCAGCAGCCAAGGACTAGCAAATGCCTACGAGCAGTACTTC.

This clonotype was observed a few times. V usage is TRBV20-1 and J usage is TRBJ2-2; D gene ambiguous. Germline V lookup: CDR1 DFQATT, CDR2 SNEGSKA (reference sequence). The V end was cut by 0 bases, the J end by 6 bases, with 8 bases between. This CDR3 has 13 residues. CDR3 sequence (DNA): TGCAGTGCTAGAGATTGGGTGGCCGGGGAGCTGTTTTTT. This translates into CSARDWVAGELFF.

There are many counts of this clonotype. The chain is built from TRBV10-3 and TRBJ1-2; maybe TRBD1 (6 bases). The ends were cut back, 7 bases at V and 5 bases at J, with 14 bases in the middle. Germline lookup yields CDR1 ENHRY and CDR2 SYGVKD. The length of the CDR3 is 13 residues. The CDR3 is CAIKDDRPYGYTF. CDR3 DNA sequence: TGTGCCATCAAGGATGACAGGCCTTATGGCTACACCTTC.

The chain links TRBV27 to TRBJ2-7; 8 bases are shared with TRBD2. From germline, CDR1 is MNHEY and CDR2 SMNVEV (reference sequence). V shed 2 bases, J shed 5 bases, and the junction held 5 bases outside the gene matches. The CDR3 runs to 14 residues. CDR3 nucleotides: TGTGCCAGCAGTTTAAAGGGACTAGTGCACGAGCAGTACTTC. Translation gives CASSLKGLVHEQYF.

This clonotype was observed at least ten times. J is TRBJ2-1 and V is TRBV20-1; TRBD2 might be the D (6 bases). Germline CDR1 DFQATT, CDR2 SNEGSKA (reference sequence). The CDR3 is 15 amino acids. Written as DNA, the CDR3 is TGCCGGCCGGGACTGTCCCTCAGCTCCTACAATGAGCAGTTCTTC. It yields the protein CRPGLSLSSYNEQFF.

The sample holds many counts of this clonotype. The chain is built from TRBV28 and TRBJ2-7; D gene ambiguous. Between the trimmed V and J ends, which lost 6 bases and 4 bases, there was a span of 10 bases. This CDR3 is 12 amino acids long. Germline CDR1 MDHEN, CDR2 SYDVKM. Here the CDR3 DNA reads TGTGCCAGCAGCTTACCCCTATACGAGCAGTACTTC. Its protein product is CASSLPLYEQYF.

This clonotype was counted ten times or more. The chain is built from TRBV2 and TRBJ2-1, with D tentatively TRBD1 (6 bases). CDR1 SNHLY and CDR2 FYNNEI come from the germline V gene. This CDR3 has 14 residues. With 6 bases removed from V and 1 base from J, the gap between germline ends came to 10 bases. The CDR3 bases are TGTGCCAGCAGAGCGGACAGATCCTACAATGAGCAGTTCTTC. The encoded protein is CASRADRSYNEQFF. The full variable domain, completed using reference TRBV2 and TRBJ2-1, is EPEVTQTPSHQVTQMGQEVILRCVPISNHLYFYWYRQILGQKVEFLVSFYNNEISEKSEIFDDQFSVERPDGSNFTLKIRSTKLEDSAMYFCASRADRSYNEQFFGPGTRLTVL.

This clonotype was seen more than once but under ten times. The V gene is TRBV6-2 or TRBV6-3, the J gene TRBJ2-7; D not resolved. There are 15 residues in the CDR3. The germline V gene encodes CDR1 MNHEY and CDR2 SVGEGT. V gave up 0 bases and J gave up 2 bases, with 11 bases separating them. The CDR3 bases are TGTGCCAGCAGTTACTCGGGCCCCGTTGCCTACGAGCAGTACTTC. It yields the protein CASSYSGPVAYEQYF.

This clonotype was picked up many times. The rearrangement joins TRBV11-2 to TRBJ2-2; D remains unclear. Germline-derived CDR1 and CDR2 are SGHAT and FQNNGV. The CDR3 has 15 amino acids. V was cut by 3 bases and J by 2 bases, with 10 bases left in between. The CDR3 region is CASSFLKGNTGELFF. The CDR3, as DNA: TGTGCCAGCAGCTTTTTGAAAGGAAACACCGGGGAGCTGTTTTTT.

Ten or more counts support this clonotype. CDR3 bases: TGCGCCAGCGCCAGGGGCAGCTCCTACAATGAGCAGTTCTTC. Translation gives CASARGSSYNEQFF. The chain links TRBV10-2 to TRBJ2-1, with a tentative D call TRBD1 (6 bases). This CDR3 is 14 amino acids long. V lost 8 bases and J lost 0, with 11 bases in between. The germline V gene encodes CDR1 WSHSY and CDR2 SAAADI.